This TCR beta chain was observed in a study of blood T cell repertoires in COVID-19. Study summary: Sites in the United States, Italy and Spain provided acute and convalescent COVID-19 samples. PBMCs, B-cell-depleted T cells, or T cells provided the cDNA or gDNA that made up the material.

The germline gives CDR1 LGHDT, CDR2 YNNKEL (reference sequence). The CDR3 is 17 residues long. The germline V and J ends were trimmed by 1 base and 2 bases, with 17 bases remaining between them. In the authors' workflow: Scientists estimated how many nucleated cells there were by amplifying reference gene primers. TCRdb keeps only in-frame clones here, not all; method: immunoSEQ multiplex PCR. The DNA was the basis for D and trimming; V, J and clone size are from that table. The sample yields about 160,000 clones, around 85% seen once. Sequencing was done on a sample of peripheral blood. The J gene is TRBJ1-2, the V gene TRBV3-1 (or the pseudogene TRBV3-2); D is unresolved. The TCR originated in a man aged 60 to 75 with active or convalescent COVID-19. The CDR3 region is CASSQVLLQSGNYGYTF. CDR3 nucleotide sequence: TGTGCCAGCAGCCAAGTTCTCCTTCAGAGCGGGAACTATGGCTACACCTTC.